This entry features one T cell receptor beta chain sequence. Its antigen is currently unknown. There were TCR beta CDR3 regions amplified from RNA transcripts. Researchers ran a first-round RT-PCR on the TCR CDR3 using the HTBI primer set. TCRdb recomputed calls from the multiplex PCR reads with MiXCR, one row per CDR3 protein. This table holds around 700,000 distinct CDR3 sequences, approximately 36% found once. This entry belongs to a study of T cells in Graves' hyperthyroidism and ophthalmopathy. Study findings and constraints: Ophthalmopathy got predicted by the model a median roughly six months before its onset.

Patients counted as stable if ophthalmopathy did not develop within 18 months. Patients aged 18 to 65 had newly diagnosed hyperthyroidism that had lasted under 2 months. Clinicians diagnosed patients from clinical symptoms, serum thyroxine and TRAb, thyroid ultrasound and orbital computed tomography. The CDR3 runs to 11 residues. J gave up 8 bases and V 5 bases, and 2 bases lay outside the gene matches. Germline V lookup: CDR1 LNHNV, CDR2 YYDKDF (reference sequence). The TCR was taken from a woman aged 40 to 50 with Graves' hyperthyroidism. V usage is TRBV15 and J usage is TRBJ1-2; TRBD1 aligns across 7 bases. Sequences were obtained from blood. The CDR3 region has the DNA TGTGCCACCAGCCCGACAGGGGGCTACACCTTC. Its translation is CATSPTGGYTF.